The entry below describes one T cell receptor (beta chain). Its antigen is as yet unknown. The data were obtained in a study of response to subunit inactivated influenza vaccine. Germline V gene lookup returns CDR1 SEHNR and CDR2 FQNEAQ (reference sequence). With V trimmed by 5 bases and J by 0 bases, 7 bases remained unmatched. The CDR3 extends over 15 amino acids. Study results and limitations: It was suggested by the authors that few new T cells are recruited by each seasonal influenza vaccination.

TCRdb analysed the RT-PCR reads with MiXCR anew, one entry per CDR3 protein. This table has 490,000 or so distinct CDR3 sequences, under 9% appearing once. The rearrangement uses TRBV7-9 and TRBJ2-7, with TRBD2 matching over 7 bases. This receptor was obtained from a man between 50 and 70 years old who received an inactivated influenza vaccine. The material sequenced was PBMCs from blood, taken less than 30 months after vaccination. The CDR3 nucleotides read TGTGCCAGCAGCCCACAGCGGGGAAACTCCTACGAGCAGTACTTC. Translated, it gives CASSPQRGNSYEQYF.